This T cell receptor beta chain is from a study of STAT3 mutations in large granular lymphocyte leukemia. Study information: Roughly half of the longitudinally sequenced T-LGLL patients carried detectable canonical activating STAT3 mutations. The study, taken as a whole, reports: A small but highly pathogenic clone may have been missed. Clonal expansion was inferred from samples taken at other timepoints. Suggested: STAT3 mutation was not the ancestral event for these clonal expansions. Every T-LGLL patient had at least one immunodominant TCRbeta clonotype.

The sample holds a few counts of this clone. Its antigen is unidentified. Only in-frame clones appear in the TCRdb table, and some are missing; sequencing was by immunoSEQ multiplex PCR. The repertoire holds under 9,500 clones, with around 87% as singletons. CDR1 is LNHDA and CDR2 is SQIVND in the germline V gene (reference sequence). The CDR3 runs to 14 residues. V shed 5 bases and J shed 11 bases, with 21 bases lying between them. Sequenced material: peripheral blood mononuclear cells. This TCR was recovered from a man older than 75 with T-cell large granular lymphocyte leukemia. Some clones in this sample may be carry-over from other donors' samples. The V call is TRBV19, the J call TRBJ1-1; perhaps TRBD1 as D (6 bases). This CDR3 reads CASSPSRGSSWAFF. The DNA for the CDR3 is TGTGCCAGTAGTCCCTCCAGGGGCTCATCGTGGGCTTTCTTT.